These T cell receptor beta chains were read from a single sample in a study of cytomegalovirus exposure and HLA in healthy donors. Sequencing used immunoSEQ multiplex PCR; TCRdb keeps in-frame clones, though not all of them. In the table there are over 200,000 clones, about 91% of which are singletons. Sequences were obtained from PBMCs. Every receptor here comes from a woman in her late teens or twenties in good health and CMV-seronegative. The CDR3 runs from the conserved cysteine through the conserved F or W. The D gene is left open where the match is weak. Where a row states a size, it is once, few, many or the class of an expanded clone; other rows omit it.

V gene	clone size	D gene	J gene	CDR3 protein	CDR3 DNA
TRBV28	.	TRBD2	TRBJ2-5	CASSLGTSGIPVQETQYF	TGTGCCAGCAGTTTAGGGACTAGCGGGATCCCCGTTCAGGAGACCCAGTACTTC
TRBV28	.	TRBD2	TRBJ2-7	CASSFMRLAGYEQYF	TGTGCCAGCAGTTTCATGAGACTAGCGGGCTACGAGCAGTACTTC
TRBV7-3	.	TRBD2	TRBJ2-1	CASSPSSGSYNEQFF	TGTGCCAGCAGCCCTTCTAGCGGCTCCTACAATGAGCAGTTCTTC
TRBV28	.	.	TRBJ2-3	CASRENLGTDTQYF	TGTGCCAGCAGAGAGAACCTGGGCACAGATACGCAGTATTTT
TRBV29-1	once	.	TRBJ2-7	CSATPGGYEQYF	TGCAGCGCAACCCCCGGCGGATACGAGCAGTACTTC
TRBV30	.	.	TRBJ2-7	CAWTGGVYEQYF	TGTGCCTGGACAGGAGGTGTTTACGAGCAGTACTTC
TRBV9	.	TRBD1	TRBJ1-1	CASSEGLAGGAGTEAFF	TGTGCCAGCAGCGAGGGCTTGGCAGGGGGCGCGGGGACTGAAGCTTTCTTT
TRBV6-1	once	.	TRBJ1-3	CASSERRAASGNTIYF	TGTGCCAGCAGTGAAAGGAGGGCTGCCTCTGGAAACACCATATATTTT
TRBV9	few	.	TRBJ2-5	CASSVGASEVGETQYF	TGTGCCAGCAGCGTAGGGGCTAGCGAGGTAGGGGAGACCCAGTACTTC
TRBV6-5	once	TRBD2	TRBJ2-1	CASSSAGLAGVNEQFF	TGTGCCAGCAGTTCCGCGGGCCTAGCGGGAGTCAATGAGCAGTTCTTC
TRBV7-8	.	TRBD2	TRBJ2-1	CASSLLAGLGNEQFF	TGTGCCAGCAGCTTACTAGCGGGTCTCGGCAATGAGCAGTTCTTC
TRBV10-1	many	TRBD1	TRBJ1-1	CAFPGQVAMNTEAFF	TGCGCCTTTCCGGGACAGGTCGCCATGAACACTGAAGCTTTCTTT